These 14 T cell receptor beta chains were all obtained from the same sample, sequenced in a study of metastatic and nonmetastatic thyroid tumors. The entire patient cohort was treatment-naive prior to thyroid surgery. From the PCR reads, TCRdb re-called clones with MiXCR. Of 35,000 to 45,000 clones listed, around 21% are singletons. The sequenced sample consisted of blood. These receptors originate from a female donor with papillary thyroid cancer or a benign thyroid nodule (not recorded which). Some clones in this sample may be carry-over from other donors' samples.

In this sample, this clone turned up many times. The V call is TRBV5-7, the J call TRBJ2-7; D is possibly TRBD1 or TRBD2 (5 bases each). TRBV5-7 is annotated as an ORF whose role is uncertain. Deletions cut 1 base from V and 5 bases from J, with 16 bases between. CDR3 length: 15 residues. This CDR3 reads CASSLRGGQSDEQYF. The CDR3 DNA reads TGTGCCAGCAGCTTGCGGGGTGGACAATCGGACGAGCAGTACTTC.

The genes are TRBV11-3 and TRBJ2-1; D may be TRBD1 (5 bases). Germline V lookup: CDR1 SGHNT, CDR2 YENEEA. CDR3 length: 14 residues. V lost 5 bases, J lost 10 bases, and 18 bases lay in between. The CDR3 loop reads CASSPVGERGEQFF. CDR3 nucleotide sequence: TGTGCCAGCAGCCCTGTAGGTGAAAGGGGCGAGCAGTTCTTC.

The V call is TRBV2, the J call TRBJ2-3; 7 bases line up with TRBD2. Losses at the gene ends were 7 bases for V and 13 bases for J; bases not matched to a gene: 23. This CDR3 region has 16 residues. Germline V gene data show CDR1 as SNHLY and CDR2 as FYNNEI. The CDR3 region has the DNA TGTGCCAGCACCCTCCGGGTAGCGACTAGCACAGACACGGAGTATTTT. Amino acid sequence: CASTLRVATSTDTEYF.

There are many counts of this clone. The chain employs TRBV2 and TRBJ2-2, with 9 bases that match TRBD1. Germline loops: CDR1 SNHLY, CDR2 FYNNEI. The CDR3 is made up of 16 amino acids. The ends lost 6 bases at V and 6 bases at J; junction bases unmatched: 11. The CDR3 loop is CASRDSGQGRSGELFF. The CDR3, as DNA: TGTGCCAGCAGAGACTCCGGACAGGGGAGGTCCGGGGAGCTGTTTTTT.

The rearrangement links TRBV5-6 to TRBJ2-7; 8 nucleotides match TRBD1. The CDR3 runs 17 residues. Trimming took 1 base from V and 3 from J; bases not matched to a gene: 12. Germline loops: CDR1 SGHDT, CDR2 YYEEEE. DNA of the CDR3: TGTGCCAGCAGCTTGTGGTCTGACAGGGGACAGAACTACGAGCAGTACTTC. It codes for CASSLWSDRGQNYEQYF.

In this sample, this clone turned up once. The chain recombines TRBV7-9 with TRBJ1-2, with 10 bases aligning to TRBD1. Germline V gene sequence: CDR1 SEHNR, CDR2 FQNEAQ (reference sequence). V dropped 5 bases and J dropped 3; count of bases not matched to a gene: 6. CDR3 length: 15 residues. The CDR3 nucleotides read TGTGCCAGCAGCAGGGACAGGGGACAATACTATGGCTACACCTTC. It yields the protein CASSRDRGQYYGYTF.

The chain has TRBV6-5 and TRBJ2-7, with 9 bases aligning to TRBD1. V was clipped by 6 bases and J by 3 bases; unmatched bases: 18. In germline, CDR1 is MNHEY, CDR2 SVGAGI. The CDR3 extends over 18 amino acids. The CDR3 here is CASSLRTGDENIDYEQYF. Written as DNA, the CDR3 is TGTGCCAGCAGCCTCCGGACAGGGGATGAAAACATTGACTACGAGCAGTACTTC.

The rearrangement joins TRBV20-1 to TRBJ2-1; TRBD2 aligns across 11 bases. The CDR3 is 15 amino acids. The ends lost 3 bases at V and 10 bases at J; junction bases unmatched: 11. In germline, CDR1 is DFQATT, CDR2 SNEGSKA (reference sequence). The DNA of the CDR3 is TGCAGTGCTAGCGCTGGACTAGCGGGTGCCAGGGAGCAGTTCTTC. Amino acids: CSASAGLAGAREQFF.

This sequence joins TRBV20-1 and TRBJ1-1; TRBD1 matches at 10 bases. V dropped 0 bases and J dropped 10; count of bases not matched to a gene: 14. This CDR3 has 16 amino acids. Germline V gene data show CDR1 as DFQATT and CDR2 as SNEGSKA (reference sequence). CDR3 nucleotides: TGCAGTGCTAGAGATTGGACAGGGGGGTTATCCTCTGCAGCTTTCTTT. It is translated as CSARDWTGGLSSAAFF.

Concerning this clone: This sequence may be a read error, since a much larger clone differs from it by one base. The same CDR3 also results from other DNA sequences found in this sample. The CDR3 DNA is TGTGCCAGCATCCACGTTCGTACCGGTATCCAAGAGACCCAGTACTTC. Amino acids: CASIHVRTGIQETQYF. The chain links TRBV9 to TRBJ2-5; no clear D. CDR1 is SGDLS, CDR2 YYNGEE, per germline. V was cut by 6 bases and J by 1 base, with 19 bases left in between. The CDR3 is 16 amino acids.

This clone has a count of ten or more. The J gene is TRBJ2-2, the V gene TRBV19; unclear D gene. CDR1 LNHDA and CDR2 SQIVND come from the germline V gene (reference sequence). Trimming removed 1 base at V and 0 bases at J, with 6 bases between. The CDR3 has 15 amino acids. The CDR3 here is CASSIVPSNTGELFF. The CDR3 DNA reads TGTGCCAGTAGTATAGTACCGTCGAACACCGGGGAGCTGTTTTTT. Drawing the rest from reference TRBV19 and TRBJ2-2, the complete variable domain is DGGITQSPKYLFRKEGQNVTLSCEQNLNHDAMYWYRQDPGQGLRLIYYSQIVNDFQKGDIAEGYSVSREKKESFPLTVTSAQKNPTAFYLCASSIVPSNTGELFFGEGSRLTVL.

This clone was detected a few times. Given a much more abundant clone one base away, this may be a read error. This chain uses TRBV20-1 with TRBJ2-4, with D possibly matching TRBD2 (5 bases). The CDR3 is made up of 14 amino acids. Trimming removed 5 bases at V and 0 bases at J, with 11 bases between. Germline CDR1 is DFQATT and CDR2 is SNEGSKA (reference sequence). The CDR3 DNA reads as TGCAGTGCTGGCATCGGACTAGCCAAAAACATTCAGTACTTC. Translated: CSAGIGLAKNIQYF.

This clone was picked up many times. The CDR3 loop is CSARDLRGFNTGELFF. The CDR3 region has the DNA TGCAGTGCTAGAGATCTCAGGGGCTTTAACACCGGGGAGCTGTTTTTT. The V call is TRBV20-1, the J call TRBJ2-2; possibly TRBD1 for D (6 bases). CDR3 length: 16 amino acids. V was clipped by 0 bases and J by 2 bases, with 13 bases between them. CDR1 is DFQATT and CDR2 is SNEGSKA in the germline V gene (reference sequence).

There are many counts of this clone. The genes are TRBV27 and TRBJ2-4, with D possibly matching TRBD2 (5 bases). Looked up from germline, CDR1 is MNHEY and CDR2 is SMNVEV (reference sequence). The CDR3 consists of 15 residues. Trimming cost V 7 bases and J 3 bases, with 16 bases left between them. The DNA for the CDR3 is TGTGCCAGCACAGGAGGTAGCGAGGACAAAAACATTCAGTACTTC. It specifies CASTGGSEDKNIQYF.